One and the same sample provided the 18 T cell receptor beta chains below, sequenced in a study of OX40 agonist ivuxolimab in advanced cancers. TCRdb's table, derived via immunoSEQ multiplex PCR, lists solely in-frame clones and lacks some. There are about 89,000 clones in the sample; approximately 91% occur only once, and 0.6% to 0.75% lies in the top ten. Here the sequenced sample was CD4+ or CD8+ T cells sorted from blood, taken in a trial of the OX40 agonist ivuxolimab. The receptors here all came from an adult with an advanced solid tumor such as melanoma, head and neck, liver or kidney cancer.

V usage is TRBV7-6 and J usage is TRBJ2-1; D remains unclear. The CDR3 is 15 residues long. Germline V gene data show CDR1 as SGHVS and CDR2 as FNYEAQ. Between the trimmed V and J ends, which lost 5 bases and 0 bases, there was a span of 11 bases. The CDR3 loop is CASSQETSSYNEQFF. In nucleotides, the CDR3 is TGTGCCAGCAGCCAGGAGACGAGCTCCTACAATGAGCAGTTCTTC.

This chain uses TRBV7-9 with TRBJ2-1; the match to TRBD2 covers 8 bases. Germline assignment: CDR1 SEHNR and CDR2 FQNEAQ (reference sequence). V shed 5 bases, J shed 9 bases, and the junction held 6 bases outside the gene matches. The CDR3 is 13 amino acids. CDR3 residues: CASSEAGAGEQFF. The CDR3 DNA reads TGTGCCAGCAGCGAAGCGGGAGCGGGTGAGCAGTTCTTC. The whole variable domain, remainder taken from reference TRBV7-9 and TRBJ2-1, is DTGVSQNPRHKITKRGQNVTFRCDPISEHNRLYWYRQTLGQGPEFLTYFQNEAQLEKSRLLSDRFSAERPKGSFSTLEIQRTEQGDSAMYLCASSEAGAGEQFFGPGTRLTVL.

This sequence joins TRBV4-1 and TRBJ2-5, with 7 bases matching TRBD1. This CDR3 has 14 residues. Trimming at V came to 1 base and at J to 5 bases, leaving 4 bases not matched to a gene. The germline gives CDR1 MGHRA, CDR2 YSYEKL. The CDR3 bases are TGCGCCAGCAGCCAAGTAGGGGGCTTGGAGACCCAGTACTTC. Protein product: CASSQVGGLETQYF.

This rearrangement joins TRBV9 to TRBJ2-7; 7 bases agree with TRBD2. The CDR3 runs to 13 residues. CDR1 is SGDLS and CDR2 is YYNGEE in the germline V gene. The V segment lost 2 bases and the J segment 4 bases; nucleotides outside the gene matches: 3. CDR3 loop: CASSVGEGYEQYF. CDR3 coding DNA: TGTGCCAGCAGCGTGGGGGAGGGGTACGAGCAGTACTTC.

This chain connects TRBV18 to TRBJ1-5; no definite D call. Germline assignment: CDR1 KGHSH and CDR2 LQKENI. CDR3 length: 13 amino acids. V lost 2 bases and J 4 bases, leaving 6 bases between the germline ends. The CDR3 coding sequence is TGTGCCAGCTCACCATCCCCAAATCAGCCCCAGCATTTT. Amino acid sequence: CASSPSPNQPQHF.

CDR3 sequence reads: CASSLASSGRGDTQYF. CDR3 bases: TGCGCCAGCAGCTTGGCTTCTAGCGGGAGAGGAGATACGCAGTATTTT. This chain uses TRBV5-1 with TRBJ2-3; 10 nucleotides line up with TRBD2. The CDR3 is 16 residues long. CDR1 is SGHRS, CDR2 YFSETQ, per germline. V trimming: 0 bases; J trimming: 5 bases; junction bases outside the gene matches: 6. Together with reference TRBV5-1 and TRBJ2-3, the CDR3 gives the full variable domain: KAGVTQTPRYLIKTRGQQVTLSCSPISGHRSVSWYQQTPGQGLQFLFEYFSETQRNKGNFPGRFSGRQFSNSRSEMNVSTLELGDSALYLCASSLASSGRGDTQYFGPGTRLTVL.

The J gene is TRBJ2-6, the V gene TRBV7-9, with 9 nucleotides matching TRBD1. The V segment lost 6 bases and the J segment 2 bases; nucleotides outside the gene matches: 8. The length of the CDR3 is 17 residues. The germline V gene has CDR1 SEHNR and CDR2 FQNEAQ (reference sequence). The CDR3 reads CASRPDRGTPGANVLTF. CDR3 in DNA: TGTGCCAGCAGACCTGACAGGGGGACTCCTGGGGCCAACGTCCTGACTTTC.

This clone has only a few counts. The chain is built from TRBV5-6 and TRBJ2-1, with unresolved D. Germline CDR1 and CDR2: SGHDT and YYEEEE. The V end was cut by 4 bases, the J end by 1 base, with 6 bases between. The CDR3 spans 13 residues. The CDR3 region is CASSQTSYNEQFF. In DNA, the CDR3 is TGTGCCAGCAGCCAGACTTCCTACAATGAGCAGTTCTTC.

This clone was found a few times. V and J are TRBV4-1 and TRBJ1-6; the D gene is possibly TRBD1 (5 bases). V lost 1 base to trimming and J lost 11 bases, with 21 bases between them. Germline V gene lookup returns CDR1 MGHRA and CDR2 YSYEKL. The CDR3 contains 17 residues. In nucleotides, the CDR3 is TGCGCCAGCAGCCAAGGTCTCGGGACGGGAGACCGAACACCCCTCCACTTT. This sequence encodes CASSQGLGTGDRTPLHF.

CDR3 bases: TGTGCCAGCAGCTCCGGGAACTATGGCTACACCTTC. This sequence encodes CASSSGNYGYTF. The chain carries TRBV7-8 and TRBJ1-2; unclear D gene. The CDR3 extends over 12 amino acids. The V gene's germline CDR1 is SGHVS and CDR2 FQNEAQ. V was clipped by 4 bases and J by 2 bases, with 5 bases between them.

The rearrangement joins TRBV5-1 to TRBJ2-7; tentatively, D is TRBD1 or TRBD2 (5 bases each). The CDR3 totals 15 residues. V was cut by 2 bases and J by 3 bases, with 15 bases left in between. Germline assignment: CDR1 SGHRS and CDR2 YFSETQ. The CDR3 region has the DNA TGCGCCAGCAGCTTTGGGACGGAACTACACTACGAGCAGTACTTC. This codes for CASSFGTELHYEQYF.

V gene TRBV7-2 combines with J gene TRBJ2-3, with a possible D match to TRBD2 (5 bases). Germline CDR1 and CDR2: SGHTA and FQGNSA. This CDR3 is built from 14 residues. V lost 0 bases, J lost 2 bases, and 6 bases lay in between. CDR3: CASSLARDTDTQYF. In DNA form, the CDR3 reads TGTGCCAGCAGCTTAGCCCGGGACACAGATACGCAGTATTTT.

This chain uses TRBV5-5 with TRBJ1-1; a possible D gene is TRBD1 (5 bases). CDR1 SGHKS and CDR2 YYEKEE come from the germline V gene (reference sequence). Trimming stripped 3 bases from V and 1 base from J, with 7 bases between. This CDR3 region has 13 residues. The CDR3 DNA sequence: TGTGCCAGCAGCTATACAGGGAACACTGAAGCTTTCTTT. Protein sequence: CASSYTGNTEAFF.

J is TRBJ2-1 and V is TRBV27, with D possibly matching TRBD1 (5 bases). V shed 3 bases and J shed 3 bases, with 12 bases lying between them. The germline CDR1 and CDR2 sequences are MNHEY and SMNVEV (reference sequence). The CDR3 contains 15 residues. CDR3 bases: TGTGCCAGCAGTTTGGGGCCGGCAGACTACAATGAGCAGTTCTTC. Its protein is CASSLGPADYNEQFF.

V and J are TRBV30 and TRBJ1-3; 7 positions agree with TRBD1. This CDR3 is 13 amino acids long. CDR1 and CDR2 from the germline V gene are GTSNPN and SVGIG (reference sequence). V was pared by 3 bases and J by 2 bases, with 1 base of the junction left unmatched. The chain's CDR3 is CAWSTGAGNTIYF. The DNA of the CDR3 is TGTGCCTGGAGCACAGGGGCTGGAAACACCATATATTTT.

The chain employs TRBV14 and TRBJ2-7; the match to TRBD2 covers 12 bases. The germline V gene has CDR1 SGHDN and CDR2 FVKESK. The CDR3 loop spans 17 amino acids. V was clipped by 5 bases and J by 6 bases; unmatched bases: 14. In nucleotides, the CDR3 is TGTGCCAGCAGCTCAACGTGGGGTCTAGCGGGAGGGGTCGAGCAGTACTTC. This sequence encodes CASSSTWGLAGGVEQYF.

The chain recombines TRBV7-2 with TRBJ2-3; D is unclear. The CDR3 loop spans 11 amino acids. V was clipped by 4 bases and J by 11 bases, with 10 bases between them. From germline, CDR1 is SGHTA and CDR2 FQGNSA. CDR3 amino acids: CASSSEALQYF. As DNA, the CDR3 is TGTGCCAGCAGCTCCGAGGCCCTGCAGTATTTT.

The rearrangement links TRBV4-2 to TRBJ2-5, with TRBD1 identical over 9 bases. The end of the DNA is better explained by TRBJ2-7, so the J call may be wrong. Germline V lookup: CDR1 LGHNA, CDR2 YNFKEQ. The CDR3 covers 20 residues. The CDR3 DNA follows: TGTGCCAGCAGCCAAGTTCTAGGTGGGGTCAAGGACAGGGGATACTACGAGCAGTACTTC. Its protein is CASSQVLGGVKDRGYYEQYF.